This T cell receptor beta chain was captured in a study of T cells after posttransplantation cyclophosphamide. Controls had myeloablative marrow grafts with methotrexate and calcineurin inhibitor, sampled at 1 year. The method was immunoSEQ multiplex PCR; TCRdb's version includes in-frame clones alone and lacks a portion of them. The sample consists of approximately 20,000 clones, around 91% of them appearing once. The material was PBMCs, obtained 359 days after allogeneic stem cell transplant with calcineurin inhibitor and methotrexate. The receptor was isolated from a female patient younger than 45 who received an allogeneic stem cell transplant from an unrelated donor, was CMV-positive, and had acute and chronic GVHD. A share of the T cells may be of graft donor origin.

CDR3 region: CASSEDGGRARSPLHF. CDR3 sequence (DNA): TGTGCCAGCAGTGAAGATGGCGGCAGGGCTCGATCACCCCTCCACTTT. The V and J genes are TRBV6-4 and TRBJ1-6, with TRBD1 as a possible D gene (5 bases). CDR1 and CDR2 (germline): MRHNA, SNTAGT. The CDR3 covers 16 residues. The germline V and J ends were trimmed by 3 bases and 10 bases, with 19 bases remaining between them.